This T cell receptor beta chain was captured by sequencing in a study of CD8+ T cells in alopecia areata. V was pared by 0 bases and J by 0 bases, with 6 bases between. Per the germline V gene, CDR1 is SQVTM and CDR2 is ANQGSEA. The CDR3 has 15 amino acids. This clone was observed a handful of times. Antigen specificity is unknown. Peripheral blood, together with lesional scalp punch biopsies, was collected from alopecia areata patients. General study points: Possibly because of HLA-related factors, TCR sharing was less clear across patients than in mice.

Sequencing used cDNA as its template, made by extracting RNA and reverse transcribing it. The table came from immunoSEQ multiplex PCR; TCRdb's copy has only in-frame clones and leaves some out. This sample has some 82,000 clones, with roughly 51% found just once. J is TRBJ2-6 and V is TRBV29-1; the D is unclear. Sequencing was carried out using NKG2D-high CD8+ T cells sorted from blood. This TCR derives from a human donor with alopecia areata. The DNA for the CDR3 is TGCAGCGTTGAAGATCGGGCCTCTGGGGCCAACGTCCTGACTTTC. Translation gives CSVEDRASGANVLTF.